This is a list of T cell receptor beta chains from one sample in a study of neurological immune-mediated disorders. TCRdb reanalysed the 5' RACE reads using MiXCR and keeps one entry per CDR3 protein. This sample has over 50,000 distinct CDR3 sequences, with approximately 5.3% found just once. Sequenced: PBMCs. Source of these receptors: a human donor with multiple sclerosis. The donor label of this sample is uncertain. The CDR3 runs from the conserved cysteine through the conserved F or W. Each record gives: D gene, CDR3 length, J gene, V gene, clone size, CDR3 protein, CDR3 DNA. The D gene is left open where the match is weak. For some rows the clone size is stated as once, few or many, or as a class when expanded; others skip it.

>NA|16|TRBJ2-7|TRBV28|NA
CASSPTTELSSYEQYF
TGTGCCAGCAGTCCGACGACGGAACTAAGCTCCTACGAGCAGTACTTC
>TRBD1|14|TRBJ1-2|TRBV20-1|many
CSASHGTGRDGYTF
TGCAGTGCTAGCCACGGGACAGGCCGCGATGGCTACACCTTC
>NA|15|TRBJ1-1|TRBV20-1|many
CSARGNVAWNTEAFF
TGCAGTGCTAGAGGAAACGTAGCCTGGAACACTGAAGCTTTCTTT
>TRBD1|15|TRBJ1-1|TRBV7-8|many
CASSLGGQGTGEAFF
TGTGCCAGCAGCTTAGGGGGACAGGGGACAGGTGAAGCTTTCTTT
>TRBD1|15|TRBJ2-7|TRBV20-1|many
CSAPLPGQASYEQYF
TGCAGTGCCCCCCTTCCGGGACAGGCATCCTACGAGCAGTACTTC
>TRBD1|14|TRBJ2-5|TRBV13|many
CASSPGTGRETQYF
TGTGCCAGCAGCCCCGGGACAGGGAGAGAGACCCAGTACTTC
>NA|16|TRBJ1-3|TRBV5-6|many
CASSLTVGASGNTIYF
TGTGCCAGCAGCTTAACGGTTGGGGCCTCTGGAAACACCATATATTTT
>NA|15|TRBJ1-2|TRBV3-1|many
CASSRYQGQRYGYTF
TGTGCCAGCAGCCGTTATCAGGGGCAGCGCTATGGCTACACCTTC
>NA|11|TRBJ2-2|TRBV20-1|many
CSAREGGELFF
TGCAGTGCTAGAGAGGGCGGGGAGCTGTTTTTT
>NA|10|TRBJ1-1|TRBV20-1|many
CSARALEAFF
TGCAGTGCTAGAGCTCTTGAAGCTTTCTTT
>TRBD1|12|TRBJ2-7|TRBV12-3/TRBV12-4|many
CASSRTGLEQYF
TGTGCCAGCAGCAGGACAGGCTTGGAGCAGTACTTC
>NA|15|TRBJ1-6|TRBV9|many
CASSVRTGYNSPLHF
TGTGCCAGCAGCGTGAGGACCGGGTATAATTCACCCCTCCACTTT
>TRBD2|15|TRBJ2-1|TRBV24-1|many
CATSVETSGGNEQFF
TGTGCCACCAGTGTTGAGACTAGCGGGGGGAATGAGCAGTTCTTC
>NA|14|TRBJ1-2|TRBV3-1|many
CASSRPGFNYGYTF
TGTGCCAGCAGCCGCCCCGGATTTAACTATGGCTACACCTTC
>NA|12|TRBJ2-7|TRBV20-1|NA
CSARKGTYEQYF
TGCAGTGCTCGGAAGGGCACCTACGAGCAGTACTTC
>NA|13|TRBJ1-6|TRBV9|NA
CASSAQTGTPLHF
TGTGCCAGCAGCGCCCAGACGGGGACACCCCTCCACTTT
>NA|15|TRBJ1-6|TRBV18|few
CAASTLGGTSSPLHF
TGTGCCGCCAGCACCCTAGGAGGCACCTCCTCACCCCTCCACTTT
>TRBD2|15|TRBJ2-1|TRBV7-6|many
CASSLFHGGGNEQFF
TGTGCCAGCAGCTTATTCCACGGGGGGGGCAATGAGCAGTTCTTC
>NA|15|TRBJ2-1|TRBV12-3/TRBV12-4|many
CASSFGAGYYNEQFF
TGTGCCAGCAGTTTCGGGGCAGGATACTACAATGAGCAGTTCTTC
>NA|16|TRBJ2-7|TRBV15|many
CATSPGRSGPRYEQYF
TGTGCCACCAGCCCGGGTCGGTCGGGTCCTCGCTACGAGCAGTACTTC
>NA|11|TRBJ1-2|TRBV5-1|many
CASSLEGGYTF
TGCGCCAGCAGCTTGGAGGGTGGCTACACCTTC
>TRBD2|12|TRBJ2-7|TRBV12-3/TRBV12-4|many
CASSWGGYEQYF
TGTGCCAGCAGTTGGGGGGGATACGAGCAGTACTTC
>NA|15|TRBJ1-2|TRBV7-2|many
CASSLPGRGAHGYTF
TGTGCCAGCAGCTTACCCGGGAGGGGGGCTCATGGCTACACCTTC
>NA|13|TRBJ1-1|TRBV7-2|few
CASTLHGLTEAFF
TGTGCCAGCACCCTCCATGGACTTACTGAAGCTTTCTTT
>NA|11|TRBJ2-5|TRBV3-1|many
CASSQVETQYF
TGTGCCAGCAGCCAAGTGGAGACCCAGTACTTC
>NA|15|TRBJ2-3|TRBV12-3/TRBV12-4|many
CASSGRGGGTDTQYF
TGTGCCAGCAGCGGACGAGGGGGGGGCACAGATACGCAGTATTTT
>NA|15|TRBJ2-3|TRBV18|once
CASSPNPPSTDTQYF
TGTGCCAGCTCACCAAACCCGCCATCCACAGATACGCAGTATTTT
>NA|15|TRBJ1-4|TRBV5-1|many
CASSPGGAANEKLFF
TGCGCCAGCAGCCCTGGGGGGGCCGCTAATGAAAAACTGTTTTTT
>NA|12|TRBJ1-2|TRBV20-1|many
CSVLVGNYGYTF
TGCAGTGTGCTAGTTGGCAACTATGGCTACACCTTC
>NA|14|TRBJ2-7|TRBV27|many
CASRVWTESNEQYF
TGTGCCAGCCGCGTGTGGACAGAGTCTAATGAGCAGTACTTC
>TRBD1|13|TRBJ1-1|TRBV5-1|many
CASRQGADTEAFF
TGCGCCAGCAGACAGGGGGCGGATACTGAAGCTTTCTTT
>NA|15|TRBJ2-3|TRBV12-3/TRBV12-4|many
CASSPGSWSTDTQYF
TGTGCCAGCAGCCCAGGGAGTTGGAGCACAGATACGCAGTATTTT
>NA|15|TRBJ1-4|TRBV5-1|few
CASSLMGTTNEKLFF
TGCGCCAGCAGCTTGATGGGCACAACTAATGAAAAACTGTTTTTT
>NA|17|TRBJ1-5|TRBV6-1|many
CASSEKVGIFSAQPQHF
TGTGCCAGCAGTGAGAAGGTCGGCATTTTCTCCGCTCAGCCCCAGCATTTT
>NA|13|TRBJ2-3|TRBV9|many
CASSAFSTDTQYF
TGTGCCAGCAGCGCTTTCAGCACAGATACGCAGTATTTT
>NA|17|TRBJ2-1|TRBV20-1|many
CSARDRGQQLTYNEQFF
TGCAGTGCTAGAGATCGGGGGCAGCAGTTAACCTACAATGAGCAGTTCTTC
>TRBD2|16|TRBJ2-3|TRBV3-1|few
CASSHRLAGGPDTQYF
TGTGCCAGCAGCCACAGACTAGCGGGGGGGCCGGATACGCAGTATTTT
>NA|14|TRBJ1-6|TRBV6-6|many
CASSYRGKDSPLHF
TGTGCCAGCAGTTACAGGGGGAAAGATTCACCCCTCCACTTT
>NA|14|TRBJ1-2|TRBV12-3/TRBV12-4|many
CASSFRMMGNGYTF
TGTGCCAGCAGTTTCCGCATGATGGGTAATGGCTACACCTTC
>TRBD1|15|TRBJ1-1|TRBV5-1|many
CASSSQGVENTEAFF
TGCGCCAGCAGCTCCCAGGGGGTGGAGAACACTGAAGCTTTCTTT
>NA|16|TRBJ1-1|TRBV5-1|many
CASIPGQLGGNTEAFF
TGCGCCAGCATCCCAGGACAGCTGGGAGGGAACACTGAAGCTTTCTTT
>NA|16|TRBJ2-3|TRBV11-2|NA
CASSLVTGAYGDTQYF
TGTGCCAGCAGCTTAGTTACGGGGGCCTATGGAGATACGCAGTATTTT
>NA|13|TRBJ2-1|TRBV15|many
CATSRDPSNEQFF
TGTGCCACCAGCAGAGATCCGAGCAATGAGCAGTTCTTC
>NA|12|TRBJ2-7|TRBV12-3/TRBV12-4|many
CASSFPRYEQYF
TGTGCCAGCAGTTTTCCCAGGTACGAGCAGTACTTC
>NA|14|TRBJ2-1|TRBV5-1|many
CASSSGWNYNEQFF
TGCGCCAGCTCCTCAGGGTGGAACTACAATGAGCAGTTCTTC
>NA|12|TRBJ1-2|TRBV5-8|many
CASSHQVYGYTF
TGTGCCAGCAGCCACCAAGTCTATGGCTACACCTTC
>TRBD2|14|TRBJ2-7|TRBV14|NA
CASSHRDYYYEQYF
TGTGCCAGCAGCCACCGGGACTACTACTACGAGCAGTACTTC
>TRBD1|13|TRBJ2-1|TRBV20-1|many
CSLVRTGMYEQFF
TGCAGCTTAGTCCGGACAGGGATGTACGAGCAGTTCTTC
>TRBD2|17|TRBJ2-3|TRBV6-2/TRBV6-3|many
CASKRRLAGGITDTQYF
TGTGCCAGCAAAAGGAGACTAGCGGGGGGCATCACAGATACGCAGTATTTT
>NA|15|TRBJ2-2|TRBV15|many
CATSSAYGATGELFF
TGTGCCACCAGCAGCGCTTATGGGGCAACCGGGGAGCTGTTTTTT
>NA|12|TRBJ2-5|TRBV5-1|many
CASSLDQETQYF
TGCGCCAGCAGCTTGGATCAAGAGACCCAGTACTTC
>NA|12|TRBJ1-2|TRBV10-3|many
CAITRGNYGYTF
TGTGCCATCACGCGGGGTAACTATGGCTACACCTTC
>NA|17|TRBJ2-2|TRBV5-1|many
CASSLGIGQLHTGELFF
TGCGCCAGCAGCTTGGGTATAGGACAGCTCCACACCGGGGAGCTGTTTTTT
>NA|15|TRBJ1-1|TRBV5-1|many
CASSLAEVMNTEAFF
TGCGCCAGCAGCTTGGCCGAGGTTATGAACACTGAAGCTTTCTTT
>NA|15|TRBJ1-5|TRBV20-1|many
CSAYPGQNSNQPQHF
TGCAGTGCTTATCCGGGACAAAATAGCAATCAGCCCCAGCATTTT
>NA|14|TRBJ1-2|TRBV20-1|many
CSARGRTVSYGYTF
TGCAGTGCTAGGGGGAGAACGGTGTCCTACGGCTACACCTTC
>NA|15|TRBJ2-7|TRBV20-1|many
CSAREGEARAYEQYF
TGCAGTGCTAGAGAAGGGGAGGCCAGGGCCTACGAGCAGTACTTC
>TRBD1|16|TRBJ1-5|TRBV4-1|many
CASSPGQGAGNQPQHF
TGCGCCAGCAGCCCCGGACAGGGGGCAGGCAATCAGCCCCAGCATTTT